Following are 31 T cell receptor beta chains from one sample sequenced in a study of T-cell memory formation after mild COVID-19. One entry per CDR3 protein results from TCRdb running MiXCR on the 5' RACE reads. The sample carries around 180,000 distinct CDR3 sequences, 16% recorded once. Sequencing was performed on PBMCs or a T cell subset sorted from them (not recorded which). These receptors all come from an adult woman who had mild COVID-19 (a few samples of this study predate the infection). Cell type and time point are not known.

This clonotype was seen more than once but under ten times. The rearrangement uses TRBV5-1 and TRBJ2-7; possibly TRBD1 for D (7 bases). Between the trimmed V and J ends, which lost 1 base and 4 bases, there was a span of 12 bases. The CDR3 length is 14 residues. CDR1 is SGHRS and CDR2 is YFSETQ in the germline V gene. This chain's CDR3 is CASSLSSGGYEQYF. The CDR3 bases are TGCGCCAGCAGCTTGTCTTCAGGGGGGTACGAGCAGTACTTC.

A few counts support this clonotype. The V gene is TRBV27, the J gene TRBJ1-5, with D possibly TRBD1 on 5 matching bases. This CDR3 has 17 amino acids. The germline CDR1 and CDR2 sequences are MNHEY and SMNVEV (reference sequence). The V and J ends lost 1 base and 5 bases respectively, with 18 bases between them. CDR3 sequence (DNA): TGTGCCAGCAGTTTATTGGGGGGGAGCGAGAGCGATCAGCCCCAGCATTTT. It translates to CASSLLGGSESDQPQHF.

This clonotype was observed a handful of times. The rearrangement joins TRBV6-5 to TRBJ1-1; TRBD1 matches 8 bases. The length of the CDR3 is 15 residues. Germline V gene lookup returns CDR1 MNHEY and CDR2 SVGAGI. V trimming: 6 bases; J trimming: 2 bases; junction bases outside the gene matches: 8. This CDR3 reads CASRVTGEGNTEAFF. In DNA, the CDR3 is TGTGCCAGCAGGGTGACAGGGGAAGGAAACACTGAAGCTTTCTTT.

The rearrangement joins TRBV12-3 or TRBV12-4 to TRBJ2-7; 12 bases match TRBD1. With 6 bases clipped from V and 5 bases from J, the junction kept 26 bases outside the gene matches. This CDR3 contains 21 residues. CDR3 nucleotides: TGTGCCAGCAGACGAACAGCAACCCCATTGTGGGGACAGGGGGCGGTAAACGAGCAGTACTTC. As protein: CASRRTATPLWGQGAVNEQYF.

This clonotype was counted a few times. V gene TRBV2 combines with J gene TRBJ2-2; 8 nucleotides agree with TRBD1. CDR3 length: 15 amino acids. Germline CDR1 SNHLY, CDR2 FYNNEI. V dropped 4 bases and J dropped 5; count of bases not matched to a gene: 6. CDR3 DNA: TGTGCCAGCAGTGGGACGGACAGGGTTACCGGGGAGCTGTTTTTT. Amino acids: CASSGTDRVTGELFF.

This clonotype was seen more than once but under ten times. The chain joins TRBV11-1 to TRBJ2-7, with no clear D. V was shortened by 2 bases and J by 0 bases, with 17 bases between the two germline ends. Germline CDR1 reads SGHAT; CDR2 reads FQDESV (reference sequence). The length of the CDR3 is 17 residues. CDR3 region: CASSLRLAKFSSYEQYF. The CDR3 coding sequence is TGTGCCAGCAGCTTACGGCTCGCGAAGTTTAGCTCCTACGAGCAGTACTTC.

The chain recombines TRBV20-1 with TRBJ1-5, with 8 bases aligning to TRBD1. The CDR3 loop spans 13 amino acids. Germline V gene sequence: CDR1 DFQATT, CDR2 SNEGSKA (reference sequence). Trimming removed 3 bases from V and 8 bases from J; junction bases left unmatched: 6. The CDR3 DNA is TGCAGTGCTAGTCGACAGGGGAGGAAGCCCCAGCATTTT. Protein: CSASRQGRKPQHF.

This clonotype was detected a few times. This chain uses TRBV7-2 with TRBJ1-5; D remains unclear. Germline lookup yields CDR1 SGHTA and CDR2 FQGNSA. The CDR3 runs to 14 residues. V was cut by 6 bases and J by 5 bases, with 14 bases left in between. CDR3 sequence reads: CASSSTGKDQPQHF. The CDR3 bases are TGTGCCAGCAGTTCGACGGGGAAAGATCAGCCCCAGCATTTT.

This chain connects TRBV20-1 to TRBJ1-3; 8 nucleotides align to TRBD1. The CDR3 length is 13 residues. Germline assignment: CDR1 DFQATT and CDR2 SNEGSKA (reference sequence). Unmatched junction bases numbered 4, after V lost 5 bases and J lost 4 bases. In DNA form, the CDR3 reads TGCAGTGCTGCCCGGGACAGGGGAAACACCATATATTTT. It specifies CSAARDRGNTIYF.

The V gene is TRBV7-6, the J gene TRBJ2-2; weak D call: TRBD1 (6 bases). V was trimmed by 3 bases and J by 2 bases, leaving 16 bases between them. The CDR3 sequence is 17 residues long. The germline CDR1 and CDR2 sequences are SGHVS and FNYEAQ. The CDR3 DNA sequence: TGTGCCAGCAGCTTCGGCCAGGGACATCGTAACACCGGGGAGCTGTTTTTT. It encodes CASSFGQGHRNTGELFF.

V usage is TRBV7-8 and J usage is TRBJ2-2, with D possibly called TRBD1 or TRBD2 (5 bases each). This CDR3 has 18 residues. The V end lost 5 bases, the J end lost 2 bases, and 21 bases lay between the germline ends. Germline CDR1 reads SGHVS; CDR2 reads FQNEAQ. The CDR3 DNA reads TGTGCCAGCAGCCCGGGACGCGGCCCATCTGTAAACACCGGGGAGCTGTTTTTT. It codes for CASSPGRGPSVNTGELFF.

This clonotype was counted many times. The chain has TRBV20-1 and TRBJ2-1, with 9 bases aligning to TRBD1. Germline CDR1 and CDR2: DFQATT and SNEGSKA (reference sequence). The trim removed 6 bases at V and 9 bases at J, leaving 12 bases unmatched. This CDR3 comprises 14 residues. The CDR3 DNA follows: TGCAGTGCAACGGGACAGGGAGCGGGTAGTGAGCAGTTCTTC. Encoded protein: CSATGQGAGSEQFF.

This chain joins TRBV20-1 and TRBJ1-2, with 8 positions matching TRBD1. Unmatched junction bases numbered 21, after V lost 4 bases and J lost 8 bases. The CDR3 length is 17 residues. Germline CDR1 is DFQATT and CDR2 is SNEGSKA (reference sequence). CDR3 coding DNA: TGCAGTGCTATAGGACAGCGGCCGGGACAGGCCTTCGGGGGCTACACCTTC. Its translation: CSAIGQRPGQAFGGYTF.

In its sample, this clonotype was seen many times. The chain is built from TRBV19 and TRBJ1-5; 7 bases are a match to TRBD1. CDR1 and CDR2 (germline): LNHDA, SQIVND (reference sequence). V was pared by 10 bases and J by 9 bases, with 15 bases of the junction left unmatched. The CDR3 consists of 14 residues. The CDR3 sequence is CATNFGQAQWPQHF. CDR3 sequence (DNA): TGTGCCACCAACTTCGGACAGGCTCAATGGCCCCAGCATTTT.

This clonotype appeared a few times. The CDR3 reads CASSLQAGTVNEQYF. DNA of the CDR3: TGTGCCAGCAGTTTACAAGCCGGGACGGTGAACGAGCAGTACTTC. The V and J genes are TRBV12-3 or TRBV12-4 and TRBJ2-7, with D perhaps matching TRBD1 or TRBD2 (5 bases each). This CDR3 spans 15 amino acids. With 2 bases removed from V and 5 bases from J, the gap between germline ends came to 16 bases.

This clonotype appeared a few times. The V call is TRBV28, the J call TRBJ2-1; TRBD1 might be the D (5 bases). Germline V gene sequence: CDR1 MDHEN, CDR2 SYDVKM. The CDR3 consists of 13 residues. V lost 5 bases and J 9 bases, leaving 14 bases between the germline ends. The CDR3, as DNA: TGTGCCAGCAGTATACAGGCCCCGGGTGAGCAGTTCTTC. Its translation is CASSIQAPGEQFF.

The chain couples TRBV12-3 or TRBV12-4 to TRBJ1-1, with 11 positions matching TRBD1. The trim removed 6 bases at V and 1 base at J, leaving 7 bases unmatched. The CDR3 extends over 16 amino acids. This CDR3 reads CASRPGQGAGNTEAFF. The CDR3 bases are TGTGCCAGCAGACCTGGACAGGGGGCGGGGAACACTGAAGCTTTCTTT.

V and J are TRBV12-3 or TRBV12-4 and TRBJ2-7; perhaps D is TRBD1 or TRBD2 (5 bases each). Between the trimmed V and J ends, which lost 6 bases and 0 bases, there was a span of 15 bases. CDR3 length: 15 amino acids. This chain's CDR3 is CASRGRVQSSYEQYF. DNA of the CDR3: TGTGCCAGCAGGGGGCGGGTCCAAAGCTCCTACGAGCAGTACTTC.

This clonotype was seen ten or more times. The rearrangement uses TRBV10-2 and TRBJ2-7; 12 bases align to TRBD2. CDR3 size: 14 residues. The trim removed 6 bases at V and 5 bases at J, leaving 5 bases unmatched. Germline V CDR1 and CDR2: WSHSY, SAAADI. CDR3 in amino acids: CASRSTSGGDEQYF. The CDR3 bases are TGCGCCAGCAGATCGACTAGCGGGGGCGACGAGCAGTACTTC.

This clonotype was counted a few times. V is TRBV19 and J is TRBJ2-5; TRBD2 agrees at 11 bases. Germline CDR1 is LNHDA and CDR2 is SQIVND (reference sequence). The CDR3 spans 16 residues. With 3 bases clipped from V and 5 bases from J, the junction kept 8 bases outside the gene matches. CDR3 in DNA: TGTGCCAGTAGTATTCGGGTAGCGGGGGGGCCCGAGACCCAGTACTTC. Amino acid sequence: CASSIRVAGGPETQYF.

To note about this clonotype: One junction end does not reproduce the germline sequence, and a read error may be involved. This rearrangement joins TRBV11-2 to TRBJ2-7, with TRBD1 matching over 10 bases. This CDR3 is built from 15 residues. Germline lookup yields CDR1 SGHAT and CDR2 FQNNGV. CDR3 region: CASSLDRGRPYEQYF. CDR3 bases: TGTGCCAGCAGCCTAGACAGGGGGCGGCCCTACGAGCAGTACTTC. The complete variable domain, with remaining parts taken from reference TRBV11-2 and TRBJ2-7, reads EAGVAQSPRYKIIEKRQSVAFWCNPISGHATLYWYQQILGQGPKLLIQFQNNGVVDDSQLPKDRFSAERLKGVDSTLKIQPAKLEDSAVYLCASSLDRGRPYEQYFGPGTRLTVT.

This chain connects TRBV27 to TRBJ1-1; TRBD1 might be the D (5 bases). V was pared by 2 bases and J by 4 bases, with 11 bases between. Per germline, CDR1 MNHEY and CDR2 SMNVEV (reference sequence). The CDR3 has 14 residues. Here the CDR3 reads CASSLLGGGTEAFF. CDR3 nucleotides: TGTGCCAGCAGTTTACTGGGGGGAGGCACTGAAGCTTTCTTT.

The CDR3 spells CATSDGGRTRGEEQYF. The CDR3 nucleotides read TGTGCCACCAGTGATGGGGGACGGACACGAGGAGAGGAGCAGTACTTC. This chain joins TRBV24-1 and TRBJ2-7; D could derive from TRBD1 or TRBD2 (5 bases each). This CDR3 region has 16 residues. Trimming pared 3 bases from V and 7 bases from J, leaving 21 bases between. Germline assignment: CDR1 KGHDR and CDR2 SFDVKD.

This sequence joins TRBV6-1 and TRBJ2-3, with TRBD2 matching 10 bases. The CDR3 contains 19 residues. V lost 6 bases and J lost 2; bases outside the gene matches: 17. CDR1 MNHNS and CDR2 SASEGT come from the germline V gene. CDR3 loop: CASSKGVGLAGVSTDTQYF. In DNA form, the CDR3 reads TGTGCCAGCAGCAAAGGGGTGGGGCTAGCGGGAGTATCCACAGATACGCAGTATTTT.

The chain has TRBV20-1 and TRBJ1-2, with TRBD1 as a possible D gene (5 bases). Germline values: CDR1 DFQATT, CDR2 SNEGSKA (reference sequence). The CDR3 has 18 residues. V was trimmed by 0 bases and J by 1 base, leaving 21 bases between them. CDR3 loop: CSARDLRAGMRRNYGYTF. The CDR3 DNA sequence: TGCAGTGCTAGAGATCTGAGGGCAGGGATGAGACGTAACTATGGCTACACCTTC.

V is TRBV7-3 and J is TRBJ2-1; 9 nucleotides agree with TRBD2. The germline CDR1 and CDR2 sequences are SGHTA and FQGTGA. The CDR3 covers 16 residues. Losses at the gene ends were 1 base for V and 3 bases for J; bases not matched to a gene: 4. The CDR3: CASSLMGLAVYNEQFF. The CDR3 DNA follows: TGTGCCAGCAGCTTAATGGGACTAGCCGTCTACAATGAGCAGTTCTTC.

V and J are TRBV20-1 and TRBJ2-7; TRBD2 aligns across 9 bases. V shed 5 bases, J shed 0 bases, and the junction held 8 bases outside the gene matches. CDR3 size: 15 residues. Per germline, CDR1 DFQATT and CDR2 SNEGSKA (reference sequence). CDR3 sequence (DNA): TGCAGTGCTGTTCGCCCTAGCGGGGTCTCCTACGAGCAGTACTTC. Translation gives CSAVRPSGVSYEQYF.

This chain uses TRBV4-1 with TRBJ2-3; 10 bases are shared with TRBD2. CDR1 MGHRA and CDR2 YSYEKL come from the germline V gene. J lost 4 bases, V lost 4 bases, and 5 bases had no gene match. The CDR3 has 15 amino acids. CDR3 amino acids: CASSRLAGVPDTQYF. CDR3 nucleotide sequence: TGCGCCAGCAGCCGCCTAGCGGGAGTACCAGATACGCAGTATTTT.

The chain has TRBV12-3 or TRBV12-4 and TRBJ2-5, with 8 bases aligning to TRBD1. Losses at the gene ends were 6 bases for V and 3 bases for J; bases not matched to a gene: 9. There are 15 residues in the CDR3. CDR3 sequence (DNA): TGTGCCAGCAGCCGCAGGGCGACAGGGGAAGAGACCCAGTACTTC. It is translated as CASSRRATGEETQYF.

The gene calls are TRBV12-3 or TRBV12-4 and TRBJ2-3, with D unclear. Trimming took 8 bases from V and 4 from J, leaving 7 bases between them. The CDR3 is 11 residues long. The CDR3 DNA is TGTGCCAGCCTCCAGGCAGATACGCAGTATTTT. Translating it yields CASLQADTQYF.

The V gene is TRBV29-1, the J gene TRBJ1-5; D is unclear. CDR1 is SQVTM, CDR2 ANQGSEA, per germline. The CDR3 has 13 amino acids. V lost 5 bases and J 7 bases, leaving 15 bases between the germline ends. The CDR3 DNA follows: TGCAGCGTTCTTTCCCGGGATGGGCAGCCCCAGCATTTT. This codes for CSVLSRDGQPQHF. The full variable domain, completed using reference TRBV29-1 and TRBJ1-5, is SAVISQKPSRDICQRGTSLTIQCQVDSQVTMMFWYRQQPGQSLTLIATANQGSEATYESGFVIDKFPISRPNLTFSTLTVSNMSPEDSSIYLCSVLSRDGQPQHFGDGTRLSIL.